The present TCR beta chain was sequenced within a study of early T cells in non-severe SARS-CoV-2 infection (dated by TCRdb to the early 2020s). General notes on the study: Because TCR sequencing was done on bulk RNA from unsorted whole blood, the alpha and beta chains could not be paired.

Libraries came from 5' RACE. Sequencing used a NextSeq 500. In the TCR library protocol, unique molecular identifiers were attached to individual cDNA molecules to correct for PCR bias and sequencing error. TCR alpha and beta chains were both sequenced, and the abundances of alpha and beta sequences in each sample were closely correlated with each other. Regarding the original processing steps: Decombinator V4 was used to perform V gene, J gene and CDR3 annotation of TCR sequences. Expanded TCRs were defined as changing significantly between any two time points under a Poisson model with p below 0.0001. TCR abundances were normalised to the total number of TCRs sequenced per sample and expressed as counts per million. TRAV1-2 paired with TRAJ12, TRAJ20 or TRAJ33 defined MAIT TCRs, while TRAV10 paired with TRAJ18 defined iNKT TCRs. VDJdb, accessed on 1 November 2021, was searched for TCRs annotated for CMV, EBV and SARS-CoV-2, and TCRs annotated for more than one antigen were excluded. TCRdb reprocessing: public reads trimmed at Q25 with fastp, clones called with MiXCR, in-frame beta chains kept. One record per CDR3 amino acid sequence lists the most common genes and DNA. These V and J calls derive from TCRdb rather than the authors' analysis. The sample has roughly 55,000 distinct CDR3 sequences on record, around 14% of them singletons. The ten largest clones add up to about 9.1% of the sample.

CDR1 and CDR2 are drawn from the germline V gene: MDHEN, SYDVKM. Including cysteine and phenylalanine, the CDR3 has 12 amino acids. The kept DNA is CDR3 alone, 36 bases in frame from the first base. V loses 7 bases, J loses 8 bases, and the germline ends lie 14 bases apart. What the authors observed across the whole study: Matching against VDJdb was skewed toward anti-spike CD8 responses, likely underestimated virus-specific expansions, and missed private and CD4 specificities.

A case-control design nested within a healthcare worker cohort in London, UK, was used, with weekly nasopharyngeal swab PCR tests and blood sampling performed. Healthcare workers were enrolled in the week of the UK lockdown, from 23 to 31 March 2020, and were followed every week for up to roughly 15 weeks. This clonotype showed up just a few times. Its target antigen remains unknown. No much larger clone is present one base from it, and per-base qualities are unavailable. The sample consisted of whole blood, taken at baseline. This receptor was taken from an adult who was a healthcare worker with PCR-confirmed SARS-CoV-2 infection or an uninfected control (not recorded which). The rearrangement joined TRBV28 to TRBJ1-2; the D region possibly corresponds to TRBD1 (6 bases align). The DNA reads TGTGCCAGCATGGAGGGGGTGAGAGGCTACACCTTC. This is translated as CASMEGVRGYTF.